These 9 T cell receptor beta chains share one sample of origin, sequenced in a study of beta chain features in type 1 diabetes. Points from the study as a whole: Across all four CD4+ subsets, people with type 1 diabetes showed modestly shorter TCRB CDR3s.

Sequencing targeted expressed TCRB transcripts, as all isolated RNA had been reverse transcribed. Only in-frame clones appear in the TCRdb table, and some are missing; sequencing was by immunoSEQ multiplex PCR. The sample gives some 360,000 clones, over 8.5% of which show up once; about 0.6% is in the top ten. The antigens of these receptors remain unknown. Sequencing was done on a sample of central memory CD4+ T cells from blood. Receptors originate from a man aged 25 to 45 with type 1 diabetes.

This clone was observed a few times. The chain employs TRBV7-2 and TRBJ1-1; D ambiguous. Germline V gives CDR1 SGHTA, CDR2 FQGNSA. The CDR3 is 14 residues long. The V and J ends lost 6 bases and 0 bases respectively, with 11 bases between them. DNA for the CDR3: TGTGCCAGCAGATCTACAGCCATGAACACTGAAGCTTTCTTT. Encoded protein: CASRSTAMNTEAFF.

A note on this clone: Because it lacks the conserved phenylalanine or tryptophan at the end, this CDR3 is likely a read error. J is TRBJ2-3 and V is TRBV18; no firm D call. CDR3 length equals 13 residues. The ends were cut back, 0 bases at V and 5 bases at J, with 6 bases in the middle. In germline, CDR1 is KGHSH, CDR2 LQKENI. CDR3 protein: CASSPPSQDTQYL. CDR3 bases: TGTGCCAGCTCACCACCGTCACAAGATACGCAGTATCTT.

Only a few counts were recorded for this clone. This rearrangement joins TRBV15 to TRBJ1-6; no definite D call. Germline CDR1 is LNHNV and CDR2 is YYDKDF (reference sequence). Trimming shortened V by 0 bases and J by 7 bases, and 4 bases separated the two germline ends. The CDR3 is made up of 13 amino acids. CDR3 amino acids: CATSRDLNSPLHF. CDR3 DNA: TGTGCCACCAGCAGAGATCTGAATTCACCCCTCCACTTT.

This clone was counted only a few times. The chain joins TRBV6-1 to TRBJ2-1, with D tentatively TRBD2 (5 bases). CDR3 length: 13 residues. CDR1 and CDR2 from the germline V gene are MNHNS and SASEGT. The V gene lost 6 bases and the J gene lost 4 bases, with 10 bases spanning the gap. In DNA, the CDR3 is TGTGCCAGCAGCCCTGGCGGGTACAATGAGCAGTTCTTC. Its protein is CASSPGGYNEQFF.

V and J are TRBV2 and TRBJ2-2, with TRBD1 matching over 9 bases. This CDR3 spans 14 amino acids. Germline CDR1 and CDR2: SNHLY and FYNNEI. The trim removed 6 bases at V and 5 bases at J, leaving 4 bases unmatched. The CDR3 DNA reads as TGTGCCAGCAGCGGGACAGGGCTTACCGGGGAGCTGTTTTTT. Translated, it gives CASSGTGLTGELFF.

The V and J genes are TRBV10-1 and TRBJ2-5, with 9 nucleotides matching TRBD1. This CDR3 region has 18 residues. V lost 3 bases to trimming and J lost 8 bases; unmatched junction nucleotides: 19. Germline CDR1 is WNHNN and CDR2 is SYGVQD (reference sequence). The CDR3 spells CASSETNHPGQGKLTQYF. DNA of the CDR3: TGCGCCAGCAGTGAAACCAATCATCCGGGACAGGGAAAGTTAACCCAGTACTTC.

This clone appeared a few times. Other DNA sequences from this sample encode an identical CDR3 as well. The chain is built from TRBV6-5 and TRBJ2-2, with D possibly being TRBD1 (5 bases). Germline V gives CDR1 MNHEY, CDR2 SVGAGI. The CDR3 is made up of 13 amino acids. The V end was cut by 4 bases, the J end by 4 bases, with 7 bases between. The CDR3 loop is CASSLGLTGELFF. The DNA for the CDR3 is TGTGCCAGCAGTTTGGGGCTCACCGGGGAGCTGTTTTTT.

J is TRBJ1-4 and V is TRBV10-2; D is ambiguous. This CDR3 is built from 14 residues. The germline V gene encodes CDR1 WSHSY and CDR2 SAAADI. Trimming pared 2 bases from V and 7 bases from J, leaving 11 bases between. Here the CDR3 DNA reads TGCGCCAGCAGTGAGGCGGGGTTGGGTGAAAAACTGTTTTTT. This gives the protein CASSEAGLGEKLFF.

This clone turned up a few times. The rearrangement uses TRBV29-1 and TRBJ2-7; D is uncertain. Germline V lookup: CDR1 SQVTM, CDR2 ANQGSEA. V was cut by 2 bases and J by 2 bases, with 10 bases left in between. This CDR3 region has 13 residues. CDR3 nucleotide sequence: TGCAGCGTTGAATCTGATAAAACCTACGAGCAGTACTTC. Amino acid sequence: CSVESDKTYEQYF.